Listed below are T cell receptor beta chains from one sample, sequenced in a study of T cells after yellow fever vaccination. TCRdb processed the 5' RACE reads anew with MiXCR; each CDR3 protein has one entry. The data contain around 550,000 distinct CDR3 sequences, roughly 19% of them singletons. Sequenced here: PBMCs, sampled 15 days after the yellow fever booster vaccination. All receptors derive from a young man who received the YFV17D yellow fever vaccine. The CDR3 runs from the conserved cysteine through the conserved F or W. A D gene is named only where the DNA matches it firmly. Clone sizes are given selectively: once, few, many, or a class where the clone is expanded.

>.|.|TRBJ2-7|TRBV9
CASSVGVEATYEQYF
TGTGCCAGCAGCGTAGGGGTTGAGGCCACCTACGAGCAGTACTTC
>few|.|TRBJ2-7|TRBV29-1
CSVATWGQVSSYEQYF
TGCAGCGTTGCAACTTGGGGTCAGGTATCCTCCTACGAGCAGTACTTC
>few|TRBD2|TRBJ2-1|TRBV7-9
CASSLAGLAGIYNEQFF
TGTGCCAGCAGCTTGGCGGGGTTAGCGGGAATTTACAATGAGCAGTTCTTC
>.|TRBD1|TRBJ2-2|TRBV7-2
CASSPTPRQGSAGELFF
TGTGCCAGCAGCCCAACCCCACGACAGGGGTCAGCCGGGGAGCTGTTTTTT
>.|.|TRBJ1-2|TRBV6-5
CASSYEAEGYGYTF
TGTGCCAGCAGTTACGAGGCAGAGGGTTATGGCTACACCTTC
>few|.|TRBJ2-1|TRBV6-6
CASKGRNNEQFF
TGTGCCAGCAAGGGACGGAACAATGAGCAGTTCTTC
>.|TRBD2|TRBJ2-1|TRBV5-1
CASSHRTSGSSPIYNEQFF
TGCGCCAGCAGCCACCGGACTAGCGGGAGTTCCCCGATCTACAATGAGCAGTTCTTC
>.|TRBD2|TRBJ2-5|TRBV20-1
CSATGTSGRTQTQYF
TGCAGTGCTACCGGGACTAGCGGGAGAACGCAGACCCAGTACTTC
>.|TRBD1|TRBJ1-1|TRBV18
CASSRDSGTEAFF
TGTGCCAGCTCACGGGACAGTGGGACTGAAGCTTTCTTT
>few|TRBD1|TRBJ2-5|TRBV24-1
CATSDPMTGPETQYF
TGTGCCACCAGTGACCCTATGACAGGGCCGGAGACCCAGTACTTC
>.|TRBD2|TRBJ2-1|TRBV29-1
CSVFSGGSSYNEQFF
TGCAGCGTTTTTTCCGGGGGGAGCTCCTACAATGAGCAGTTCTTC
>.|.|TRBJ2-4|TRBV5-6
CATKVRARENIQYF
.
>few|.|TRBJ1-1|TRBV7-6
CASSLASQLNTEAFF
TGTGCCAGCAGCTTAGCTAGTCAGTTGAACACTGAAGCTTTCTTT
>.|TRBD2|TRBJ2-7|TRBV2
CASSDFSGRYEQYF
TGTGCCAGCAGTGATTTTAGCGGGAGATACGAGCAGTACTTC
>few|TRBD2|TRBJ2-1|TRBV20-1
CSAKKTSGPDNEQFF
TGCAGTGCTAAAAAGACTAGCGGCCCCGACAATGAGCAGTTCTTC
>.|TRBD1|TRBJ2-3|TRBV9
CASSVRQGAGGDTQYF
TGTGCCAGCAGCGTTCGACAGGGGGCAGGAGGGGATACGCAGTATTTT
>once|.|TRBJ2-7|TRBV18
CASSPPGDFYEQYF
TGTGCCAGCTCACCCCCCGGGGACTTTTACGAGCAGTACTTC
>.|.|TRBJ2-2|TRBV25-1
CASSELWRTENTGELFF
TGTGCCAGCAGTGAATTGTGGCGGACCGAGAACACCGGGGAGCTGTTTTTT
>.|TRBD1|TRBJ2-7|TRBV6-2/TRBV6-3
CASSVSGGKQYF
TGTGCCAGCAGCGTGTCAGGGGGCAAGCAGTACTTC
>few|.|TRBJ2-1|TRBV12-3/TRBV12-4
CASSTTGHEQFF
TGTGCCAGCAGCACCACAGGGCATGAGCAGTTCTTC
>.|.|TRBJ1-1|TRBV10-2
CASSARGAAEAFF
TGCGCCAGCAGTGCTCGCGGGGCCGCTGAAGCTTTCTTT
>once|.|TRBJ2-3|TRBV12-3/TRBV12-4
CASSFLRSSSTDTQYF
TGTGCCAGCAGTTTCTTGCGGAGCTCTAGCACAGATACGCAGTATTTT
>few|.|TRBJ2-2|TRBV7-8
CASSLAGQGTGELFF
TGTGCCAGCAGCTTAGCGGGGCAGGGGACCGGGGAGCTGTTTTTT
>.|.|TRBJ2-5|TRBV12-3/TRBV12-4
CASTLLGQETQYF
TGTGCCAGCACCTTACTAGGCCAAGAGACCCAGTACTTC
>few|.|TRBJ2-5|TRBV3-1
CASSQDREHQETQYF
TGTGCCAGCAGCCAAGATCGCGAGCACCAAGAGACCCAGTACTTC
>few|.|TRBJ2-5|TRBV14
CASSRGLGWQETQYF
TGTGCCAGCAGCCGGGGTCTCGGGTGGCAAGAGACCCAGTACTTC
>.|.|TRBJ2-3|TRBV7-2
CASSPGLAETRTQYF
TGTGCCAGCAGCCCCGGGTTAGCGGAAACGCGTACGCAGTATTTT
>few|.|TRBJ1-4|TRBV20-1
CSARRGGFNEKLFF
TGCAGTGCTAGACGGGGCGGGTTTAATGAAAAACTGTTTTTT
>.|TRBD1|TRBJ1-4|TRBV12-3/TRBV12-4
CASSTTGANEKLFF
TGTGCCAGCAGCACAACAGGGGCTAATGAAAAACTGTTTTTT
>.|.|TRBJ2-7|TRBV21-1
CASSMGLAASEQYF
TGTGCCAGCAGCATGGGGCTAGCGGCAAGCGAGCAGTACTTC
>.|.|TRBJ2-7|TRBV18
CASSPQSIYEQYF
TGTGCCAGCTCACCTCAGAGCATCTACGAGCAGTACTTC
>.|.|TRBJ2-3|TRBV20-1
CSASFPPNTQYF
TGCAGTGCTAGTTTCCCCCCCAATACGCAGTATTTT
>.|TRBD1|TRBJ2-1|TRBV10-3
CAISPQGSNEQFF
TGTGCCATCAGTCCACAGGGGTCGAATGAGCAGTTCTTC
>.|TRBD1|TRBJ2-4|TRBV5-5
CASSLTGTGRAKNIQYF
TGTGCCAGCAGCTTGACCGGGACAGGGAGAGCCAAAAACATTCAGTACTTC
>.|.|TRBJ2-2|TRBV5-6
CASSRTSYTGGGVLFF
TGTGCCAGCAGTCGTACTAGCTATACCGGAGGCGGGGTGCTGTTTTTT
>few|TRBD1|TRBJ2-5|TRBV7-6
CASSPRTGRLTPYQETQYF
TGTGCCAGCAGCCCACGGACAGGTCGTTTGACCCCGTACCAAGAGACCCAGTACTTC
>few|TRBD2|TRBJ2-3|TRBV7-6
CASSRGLAGSSDTQYF
TGTGCCAGCAGCCGAGGACTAGCGGGATCCTCAGATACGCAGTATTTT
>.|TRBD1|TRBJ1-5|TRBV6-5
CASSYGQGYNQPQHF
TGTGCCAGCAGTTACGGACAGGGGTACAATCAGCCCCAGCATTTT
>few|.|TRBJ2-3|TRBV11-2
CASSPMDTQYF
TGTGCCAGCAGCCCCATGGATACGCAGTATTTT
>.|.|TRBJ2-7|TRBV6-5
CASSSPDGNSYEQYF
TGTGCCAGCAGTTCCCCCGACGGGAACTCCTACGAGCAGTACTTC
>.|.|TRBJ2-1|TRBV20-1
CSAFGRGRVSSYNEQFF
TGCAGTGCTTTCGGACGGGGGCGGGTGAGCTCCTACAATGAGCAGTTCTTC
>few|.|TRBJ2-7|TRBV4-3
CASSRDGGPYEQYF
TGCGCCAGCAGCCGCGACGGGGGACCCTACGAGCAGTACTTC
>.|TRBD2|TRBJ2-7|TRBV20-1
CSAVAWGLSYEQYF
TGCAGTGCGGTAGCTTGGGGACTATCCTACGAGCAGTACTTC
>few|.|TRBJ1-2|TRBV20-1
CSARELTGGLYGYTF
TGCAGTGCTAGAGAGCTCACCGGGGGGCTATATGGCTACACCTTC
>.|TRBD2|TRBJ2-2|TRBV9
CASSVGTSWTGELFF
TGTGCCAGCAGCGTAGGGACTAGTTGGACCGGGGAGCTGTTTTTT
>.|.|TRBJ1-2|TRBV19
CASSPDGTKGYTF
TGTGCCAGTAGTCCGGACGGCACTAAGGGCTACACCTTC
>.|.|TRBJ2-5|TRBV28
CASRTPRTSRGETQYF
TGTGCCAGCAGGACGCCTCGGACCTCCCGGGGGGAGACCCAGTACTTC